This TCR beta chain was captured by sequencing in a study of shared clonotypes between healthy human individuals. Sequenced by immunoSEQ multiplex PCR; TCRdb stores in-frame clones only, minus some. The data contain roughly 1,500,000 clones, 98% to 99% of them seen just once; the ten biggest clones take up approximately 0.4%. Germline V CDR1 and CDR2: MNHNS, SASEGT. Trimming took 2 bases from V and 10 from J, leaving 15 bases between them. The CDR3 extends over 14 amino acids. The TCR comes from a man younger than 40 in good health. The material sequenced was naive CD4+ T cells sorted from blood. Indicated subset: CD45RA+ positively selected. The rearrangement uses TRBV6-1 and TRBJ1-5, with no clear D. In nucleotides, the CDR3 is TGTGCCAGCAGTGAACGGGGAATGTTTCAACCCCAGCATTTT. This translates into CASSERGMFQPQHF.